The clone carrying this T cell receptor (beta chain) was counted at least ten times. No antigen is known for it. The data are from a study of naive and memory T cell subsets. The beta constant-region primer was an equimolar mix of two oligonucleotides covering TRBC1 and TRBC2. Nested alpha and beta constant-region primers with the SP2 primer drove four PCR rounds on ligated cDNA. TCRdb used MiXCR to reprocess the UMI-ligation and nested PCR reads, holding one entry per CDR3 protein. This sample has 17,000 or so distinct CDR3 sequences, with just over 8.5% found just once. Deletions cut 4 bases from V and 0 bases from J, with 14 bases between. The CDR3 totals 17 residues. Germline V gives CDR1 SGHNT, CDR2 YYREEE (reference sequence). Findings and caveats of the study: There was no ground truth to check naive and memory subset results.

After CD4 positive bead selection, the CD4-negative fraction gave CD8 T cells. This receptor was taken from a human donor in good health. Sequencing was performed on central memory CD8+ T cells from blood. The rearrangement joins TRBV5-4 to TRBJ2-6; D perhaps matches TRBD1 (6 bases). CDR3 sequence (DNA): TGTGCCAGCAGCACTTCGGACAGCGTCTCTGGGGCCAACGTCCTGACTTTC. Protein: CASSTSDSVSGANVLTF.